This T cell receptor (beta chain) was profiled in a study of blood T cells in healthy people across ages. A word on this clonotype: A single base separates this from a much larger clone, so it may be a read error.

Per the germline V gene, CDR1 is SGDLS and CDR2 is YYNGEE. There are 12 residues in the CDR3. A second roughly 7 to 12 cycle PCR used barcoded and J-beta primers. TCRdb processed the 5' RACE reads anew with MiXCR; each CDR3 protein has one entry. This table holds 550,000 to 650,000 distinct CDR3 sequences, about 30% found once. The TCR comes from a woman older than 75 in good health. This rearrangement joins TRBV9 to TRBJ2-3, with D hard to call. Material: blood. CDR3 DNA sequence: TGTGTCAGCAGCGTAGAGGACCACACGCAGTATTTT. This codes for CVSSVEDHTQYF. Filled out from reference TRBV9 and TRBJ2-3, the complete variable domain reads DSGVTQTPKHLITATGQRVTLRCSPRSGDLSVYWYQQSLDQGLQFLIQYYNGEERAKGNILERFSAQQFPDLHSELNLSSLELGDSALYFCVSSVEDHTQYFGPGTRLTVL.